This TCR beta chain derives from a study of CD8 T cells in ankylosing spondylitis. The germline gives CDR1 SGHDT, CDR2 YYEEEE. With 3 bases clipped from V and 3 bases from J, the junction kept 3 bases outside the gene matches. There are 14 residues in the CDR3. A quantitative 5'-RACE method, one with molecular barcodes, was used to make TCR beta libraries. MiXCR was run by TCRdb on the 5' RACE reads, yielding one entry per CDR3 protein. The sample holds around 120,000 distinct CDR3 sequences, roughly 13% seen once. Overall study results and limits: Significantly higher representation of disease-linked clones was reported for matched ankylosing spondylitis synovial fluid. Some motif variants were previously reported in reactive arthritis synovial fluid and blood.

In regard to this clonotype: The antigen is undetermined.

The chain combines TRBV5-6 with TRBJ2-1, with 7 nucleotides matching TRBD1. The specimen sequenced was blood, either unsorted or a sorted T cell fraction (not recorded which). This clonotype was sampled from a female donor with ankylosing spondylitis or in good health (not recorded which). As DNA, the CDR3 is TGTGCCAGCAGCTCCACAGGGGTCTACAATGAGCAGTTCTTC. Its translation is CASSSTGVYNEQFF.